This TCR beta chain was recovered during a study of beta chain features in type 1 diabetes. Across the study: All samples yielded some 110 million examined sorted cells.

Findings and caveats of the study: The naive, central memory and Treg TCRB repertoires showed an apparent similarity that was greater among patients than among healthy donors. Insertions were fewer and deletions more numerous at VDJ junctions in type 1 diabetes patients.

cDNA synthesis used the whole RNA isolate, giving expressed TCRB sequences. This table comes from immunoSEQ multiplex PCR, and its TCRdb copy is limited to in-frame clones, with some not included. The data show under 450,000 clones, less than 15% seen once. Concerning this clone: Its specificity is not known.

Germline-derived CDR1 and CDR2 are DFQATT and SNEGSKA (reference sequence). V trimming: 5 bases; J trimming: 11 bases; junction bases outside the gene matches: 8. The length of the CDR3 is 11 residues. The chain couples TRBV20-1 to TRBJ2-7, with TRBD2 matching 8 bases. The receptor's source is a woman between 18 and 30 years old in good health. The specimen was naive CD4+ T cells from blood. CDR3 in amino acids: CSASDGTRKYF. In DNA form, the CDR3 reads TGCAGTGCTTCAGACGGGACTAGAAAGTACTTC.